This T cell receptor beta chain was profiled in a study of OX40 agonist ivuxolimab in advanced cancers. This clone was detected only once. Its antigen is unknown. With 5 bases removed from V and 7 bases from J, the gap between germline ends came to 18 bases. CDR1 is SGHVS and CDR2 is FQNEAQ in the germline V gene. This CDR3 comprises 15 residues. Some clones are missing from TCRdb's copy, which holds only in-frame ones; the method was immunoSEQ multiplex PCR. Of approximately 49,000 clones in the sample, 85% are singletons; the top ten hold over 20%. Study-wide findings and caveats: Clonal expansion by week 6 occurred in CD4+ and CD8+ blood T cells (at 0.1 to 3.0 mg/kg).

Sample: CD4+ or CD8+ T cells sorted from blood, taken in a trial of the OX40 agonist ivuxolimab. This clonotype was sampled from an adult with an advanced solid tumor such as melanoma, head and neck, liver or kidney cancer. The chain has TRBV7-8 and TRBJ1-5, with TRBD1 as a possible D gene (6 bases). The CDR3 coding sequence is TGTGCCAGCAGCCCCGAGGGGGGGCCCGGGCAGCCCCAGCATTTT. It translates to CASSPEGGPGQPQHF.